Below are 4 T cell receptor beta chains sequenced from a single sample in a study of T cell clusters in autoimmune cytopenias. TRB rearrangements were amplified by touch-down multiplex PCR with mixed TRB-A/B primers. TCRdb re-called the multiplex PCR reads, yielding one record per CDR3 amino acid sequence without DNA. This sample's table has fewer than 6,500 distinct CDR3 sequences. TRB was amplified from about 270 ng of peripheral blood genomic DNA per sample. Sequences were obtained from peripheral blood. The receptor set was obtained from a human donor with an autoimmune cytopenia or autoimmune hepatitis (not recorded which).

By frequency, this clonotype is medium-sized (0.01 to 0.1%). The V gene is TRBV27, the J gene TRBJ1-2; TCRdb calls TRBD1, which cannot be checked without DNA. Germline V CDR1 and CDR2: MNHEY, SMNVEV (reference sequence). This CDR3 region has 12 residues. CDR3: CASTMDRANYTF.

CDR3 protein: CASSLVAVNEQFF. V gene TRBV12-3 or TRBV12-4 combines with J gene TRBJ2-1. This CDR3 is 13 amino acids long.

By frequency, this clonotype is medium-sized (0.01 to 0.1%). The genes are TRBV29-1 and TRBJ2-2. Germline lookup yields CDR1 SQVTM and CDR2 ANQGSEA. This CDR3 contains 14 residues. The CDR3 region is CSVVDSLNTGELFF.

Frequency places this clonotype as medium-sized. The rearrangement uses TRBV27 and TRBJ1-1. The CDR3 length is 13 residues. Germline CDR1 reads MNHEY; CDR2 reads SMNVEV (reference sequence). The CDR3: CASRVGPGDGAFF.